This is a list of T cell receptor beta chains from one sample in a study of shared clonotypes between healthy human individuals. Profiled with immunoSEQ multiplex PCR; TCRdb holds only in-frame clones, not every one. The sample lists roughly 2.2 million clones, over 90% seen once, with about 0.41% in the top ten. Sequencing was carried out using naive CD4+ T cells from PBMCs. These receptors all stem from a man in his late teens or twenties in good health. Some clones in this sample may be carry-over from other donors' samples. Each CDR3 is given with its conserved first and last residue. The D gene is left open where the match is weak. The size entry is marked missing in some rows and otherwise reads once, few, many or a size class.

d_call	v_call	j_call	clone_size	cdr3_nt	cdr3_aa
-	TRBV2	TRBJ2-1	-	TGTGCCAGCGGTACAAACAGGGATTTCAATGAGCAGTTCTTC	CASGTNRDFNEQFF
-	TRBV29-1	TRBJ2-7	once	TGCAGCGTTGGGGTCAGCCTGGGGGAGCAGTACTTC	CSVGVSLGEQYF
-	TRBV9	TRBJ1-2	few	TGTGCCAGCAGCACCCTCGGACAAGGTCCCAACTATGGCTACACCTTC	CASSTLGQGPNYGYTF
TRBD1	TRBV11-2	TRBJ1-4	once	TGTGCCAGCAGCGCCCACCGGGACAGCGGGGAAAAACTGTTTTTT	CASSAHRDSGEKLFF
TRBD1	TRBV2	TRBJ1-3	once	TGTGCCAGCAGGTTGGGGACAGGGGGAAACACCATATATTTT	CASRLGTGGNTIYF
TRBD1	TRBV27	TRBJ2-2	once	TGTGCCAGCAGCTGCCGGGACAGGGAAGACGGGGAGCTGTTTTTT	CASSCRDREDGELFF
TRBD1	TRBV18	TRBJ2-7	-	TGTGCCAGCTCACCAATCCGGGACAGGGAAGGAGAGCAGTACTTC	CASSPIRDREGEQYF
TRBD2	TRBV5-1	TRBJ2-3	-	TGCGCCAGCAGTAACGGACTAGCGGGAGGTAGCTTAGATACGCAGTATTTT	CASSNGLAGGSLDTQYF
-	TRBV28	TRBJ2-7	-	TGTGCCAGCAGTTGGCCGGGACCGCGCCGGGACGAGCAGTACTTC	CASSWPGPRRDEQYF
-	TRBV14	TRBJ2-1	-	TGTGCCAGCAGCCAAGACACAGCCTACAATGAGCAGTTCTTC	CASSQDTAYNEQFF
-	TRBV29-1	TRBJ2-6	few	TGCAGCGTTGAGGGGTCTGGGGCCAACGTCCTGACTTTC	CSVEGSGANVLTF
-	TRBV2	TRBJ1-5	few	TGTGCCAGCGGCAGGGAAGATCAGCCCCAGCATTTT	CASGREDQPQHF
-	TRBV29-1	TRBJ1-1	-	TGCAGCGTTGACGTGACAGCCACTGAAGCTTTCTTT	CSVDVTATEAFF
TRBD1	TRBV28	TRBJ2-7	-	TGTGCCAGCAGCCAGGGGGCGTCCTACGAGCAGTACTTC	CASSQGASYEQYF
-	TRBV11-1	TRBJ1-2	once	TGTGCCAGCAGCTTAGACGGGGAGAACTATGGCTACACCTTC	CASSLDGENYGYTF
TRBD1	TRBV5-4	TRBJ1-1	-	TGTGCCAGCAGCTTGCTCGGGACAGCCCTAAAGAACACTGAAGCTTTCTTT	CASSLLGTALKNTEAFF
-	TRBV10-3	TRBJ2-5	once	TGTGCCACTCGGGACGGAGTCCAAGAGACCCAGTACTTC	CATRDGVQETQYF
-	TRBV5-1	TRBJ1-2	-	TGCGCCAGCAGCTTGGCCCAGGAGGGCTACACCTTC	CASSLAQEGYTF
-	TRBV7-8	TRBJ1-5	-	TGTGCCAGCAGCTTAGAGGTCGGGTTCAATCAGCCCCAGCATTTT	CASSLEVGFNQPQHF
-	TRBV29-1	TRBJ1-1	-	TGCAGCGTTTCTTTAGTAATTTCAGTGAACACTGAAGCTTTCTTT	CSVSLVISVNTEAFF
TRBD2	TRBV19	TRBJ2-7	-	TGTGCCAGTAGACGAACTGGGGGGGAGTCCTACGAGCAGTACTTC	CASRRTGGESYEQYF
TRBD2	TRBV6-5	TRBJ2-1	-	TGTGCCAGCAGTTACGGGGGGGGTCCCTACAATGAGCAGTTCTTC	CASSYGGGPYNEQFF
-	TRBV30	TRBJ1-1	-	TGTGCCTGGACTGTCGTTGGGGGGCGCAGAGCTTTCTTT	CAWTVVGGRRAFF
TRBD1	TRBV5-1	TRBJ2-2	once	TGCGCCAGCAGCCTACGGACAGGGTCCACCGGGGAGCTGTTTTTT	CASSLRTGSTGELFF
-	TRBV7-9	TRBJ1-1	-	TGTGCCAGCGGAAAAGGGGGGGCCCCCAGTGAAGCTTTCTTT	CASGKGGAPSEAFF
TRBD2	TRBV6-7	TRBJ2-7	-	TGTGCCAGCAGCCAACGGACTAGCAGGGACTACGAGCAGTACTTC	CASSQRTSRDYEQYF
TRBD2	TRBV11-3	TRBJ2-5	-	TGTGCCAGCAGCTCGATAGAGCGGGAGCGGTTCCGGCGAGAGACCCAGTACTTC	CASSSIERERFRRETQYF
TRBD1	TRBV6-6	TRBJ1-1	-	TGTGCCAGCAGTTCCAGGGGGCGCGGAATCGCTGAAGCTTTCTTT	CASSSRGRGIAEAFF
-	TRBV27	TRBJ2-1	-	TGTGCCAGCAGTTTGGATAGCGGAAGCTACAATGAGCAGTTCTTC	CASSLDSGSYNEQFF